This T cell receptor beta chain was sequenced for a study of radiotherapy plus CTLA-4 blockade in lung cancer. Profiled with immunoSEQ multiplex PCR; TCRdb holds only in-frame clones, not every one. This table holds around 70,000 clones, around 83% found once. This CDR3 has 13 amino acids. Germline CDR1 SEHNR, CDR2 FQNEAQ (reference sequence). This chain connects TRBV7-9 to TRBJ2-5; D unclear. TRBJ2-7 explains the end of the DNA better; the J call may be wrong. The clonotype originates from a human donor with non-small cell lung cancer who had a partial response to radiotherapy plus ipilimumab. Material: peripheral blood, obtained from a patient treated with radiotherapy plus ipilimumab. The CDR3, as DNA: TGTGCCAGCAGCCACTCGGGTGGTAACGAGCAGTACTTC. Its translation: CASSHSGGNEQYF.